This T cell receptor beta chain is drawn from a study of shared clonotypes between healthy human individuals. Background on the study: With ages of 18 to 49, the donors were a couple of women and a few men. CD8 memory received one plate per donor, CD8 naive two, CD4 memory three and CD4 naive three. Study results and caveats: Estimated richness was generally greater in naive than memory subsets.

This CDR3 has 15 amino acids. Germline-derived CDR1 and CDR2 are KGHSH and LQKENI. V gave up 6 bases and J gave up 6 bases; unmatched junction bases: 13. The table came from immunoSEQ multiplex PCR; TCRdb's copy has only in-frame clones and leaves some out. Seen here are more than 400,000 clones, around 96% observed once, and the top ten hold approximately 0.067%. A remark on this clone: Its antigen remains unknown.

Healthy HIV-negative adults without recent acute infections or vaccinations served as donors. This TCR was recovered from a woman in her twenties or thirties in good health. Specimen: naive CD4+ T cells sorted from blood. Indicated subset: CD45RA+ positively selected. The chain carries TRBV18 and TRBJ1-2; TRBD1 aligns across 7 bases. CDR3 in DNA: TGTGCCAGCTCGCGAACCTCCACAGGGGAGGATGGCTACACCTTC. Its protein product is CASSRTSTGEDGYTF.